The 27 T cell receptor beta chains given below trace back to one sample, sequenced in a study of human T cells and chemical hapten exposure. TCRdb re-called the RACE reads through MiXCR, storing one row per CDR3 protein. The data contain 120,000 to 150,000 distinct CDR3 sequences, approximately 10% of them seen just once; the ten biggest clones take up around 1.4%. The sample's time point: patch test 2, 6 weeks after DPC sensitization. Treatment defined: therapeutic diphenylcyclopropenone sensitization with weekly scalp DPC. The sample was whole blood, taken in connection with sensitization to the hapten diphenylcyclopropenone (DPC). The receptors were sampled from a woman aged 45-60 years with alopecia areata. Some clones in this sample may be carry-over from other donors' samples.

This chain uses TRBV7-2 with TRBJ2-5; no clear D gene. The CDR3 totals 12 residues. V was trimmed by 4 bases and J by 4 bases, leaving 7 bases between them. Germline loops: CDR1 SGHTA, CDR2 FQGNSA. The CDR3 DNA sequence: TGTGCCAGCAGCTCCCGACGAGAGACCCAGTACTTC. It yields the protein CASSSRRETQYF.

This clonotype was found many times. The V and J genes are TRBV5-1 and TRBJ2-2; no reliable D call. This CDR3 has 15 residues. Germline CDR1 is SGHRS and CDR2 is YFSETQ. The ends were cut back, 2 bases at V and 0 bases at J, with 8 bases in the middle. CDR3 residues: CASSFDIPNTGELFF. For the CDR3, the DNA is TGCGCCAGCAGCTTTGACATCCCGAACACCGGGGAGCTGTTTTTT.

The CDR3 sequence is CASSLVETGELFF. CDR3 in DNA: TGTGCCAGCAGCTTAGTGGAGACCGGGGAGCTGTTTTTT. The chain couples TRBV11-3 to TRBJ2-2; D gene unclear. The V end lost 1 base, the J end lost 5 bases, and 5 bases lay between the germline ends. Looked up from germline, CDR1 is SGHNT and CDR2 is YENEEA. The CDR3 has 13 residues. Looking up the rest from reference TRBV11-3 and TRBJ2-2 gives the full variable domain: EAGVVQSPRYKIIEKKQPVAFWCNPISGHNTLYWYLQNLGQGPELLIRYENEEAVDDSQLPKDRFSAERLKGVDSTLKIQPAELGDSAVYLCASSLVETGELFFGEGSRLTVL.

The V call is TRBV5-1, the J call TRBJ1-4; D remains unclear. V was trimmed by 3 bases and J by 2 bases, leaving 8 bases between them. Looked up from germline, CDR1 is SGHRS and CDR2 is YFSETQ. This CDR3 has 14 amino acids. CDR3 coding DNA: TGCGCCAGCAGCTCGGGATCTACTAATGAAAAACTGTTTTTT. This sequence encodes CASSSGSTNEKLFF.

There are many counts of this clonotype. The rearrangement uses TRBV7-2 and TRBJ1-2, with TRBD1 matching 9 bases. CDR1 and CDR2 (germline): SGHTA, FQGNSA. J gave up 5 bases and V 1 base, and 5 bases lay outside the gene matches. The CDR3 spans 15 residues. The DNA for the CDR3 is TGTGCCAGCAGCTTAGGCAACAGGGGGCCATATGGCTACACCTTC. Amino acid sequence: CASSLGNRGPYGYTF.

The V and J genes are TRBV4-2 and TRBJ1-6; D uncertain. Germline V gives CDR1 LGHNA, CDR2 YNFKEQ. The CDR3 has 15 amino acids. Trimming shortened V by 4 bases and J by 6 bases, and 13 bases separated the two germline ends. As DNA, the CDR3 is TGTGCCAGCAGCCCTAACTCGAGGTCTAATTCACCCCTCCACTTT. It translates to CASSPNSRSNSPLHF.

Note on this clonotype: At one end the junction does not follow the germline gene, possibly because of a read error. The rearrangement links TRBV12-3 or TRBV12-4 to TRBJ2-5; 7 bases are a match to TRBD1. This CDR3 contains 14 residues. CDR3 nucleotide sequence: TGTGCCAGCAGCCTCCGGGACAGCCAACAGACCCAGTACTTC. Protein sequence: CASSLRDSQQTQYF.

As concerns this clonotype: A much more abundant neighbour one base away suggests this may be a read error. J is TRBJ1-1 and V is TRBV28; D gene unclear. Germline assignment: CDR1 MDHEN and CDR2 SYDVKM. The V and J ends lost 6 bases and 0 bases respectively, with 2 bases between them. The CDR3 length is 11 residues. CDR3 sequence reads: CASSMNTEAFF. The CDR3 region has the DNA TGTGCCAGCAGCATGAACACTGAAGCTTTCTTT.

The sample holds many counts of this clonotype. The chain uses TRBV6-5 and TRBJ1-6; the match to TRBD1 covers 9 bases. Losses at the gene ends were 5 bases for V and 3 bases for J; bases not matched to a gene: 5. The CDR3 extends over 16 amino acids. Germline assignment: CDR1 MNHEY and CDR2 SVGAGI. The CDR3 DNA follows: TGTGCCAGCAGTCCGGACAGGGGCATCTATAATTCACCCCTCCACTTT. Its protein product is CASSPDRGIYNSPLHF.

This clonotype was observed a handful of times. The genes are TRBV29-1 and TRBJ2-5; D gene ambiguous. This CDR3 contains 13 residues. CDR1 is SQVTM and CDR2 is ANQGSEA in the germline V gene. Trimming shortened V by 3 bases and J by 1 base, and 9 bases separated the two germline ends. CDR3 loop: CSVEELLQETQYF. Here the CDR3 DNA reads TGCAGCGTTGAGGAACTACTCCAAGAGACCCAGTACTTC.

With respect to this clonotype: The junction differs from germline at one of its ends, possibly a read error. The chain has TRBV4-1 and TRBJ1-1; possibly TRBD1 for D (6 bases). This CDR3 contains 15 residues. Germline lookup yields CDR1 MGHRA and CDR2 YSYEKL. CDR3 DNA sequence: TGCGCCAGCAGCCAGACCACAGGGATGAACACTGAAGCTCTCTTT. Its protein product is CASSQTTGMNTEALF.

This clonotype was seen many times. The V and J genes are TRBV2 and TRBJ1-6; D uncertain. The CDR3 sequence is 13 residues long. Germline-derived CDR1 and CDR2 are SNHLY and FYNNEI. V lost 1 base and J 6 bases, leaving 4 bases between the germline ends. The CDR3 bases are TGTGCCAGCAGTGAAGGTTCTAATTCACCCCTCCACTTT. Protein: CASSEGSNSPLHF.

This CDR3 is CASSQDSGGGTQYF. Written as DNA, the CDR3 is TGCGCCAGCAGCCAAGATTCAGGAGGGGGGACCCAGTACTTC. This sequence joins TRBV4-3 and TRBJ2-5; the D gene could be TRBD1 or TRBD2 (6 bases each). Germline V CDR1 and CDR2: LGHNA, YSLEER. V was shortened by 0 bases and J by 7 bases, with 12 bases between the two germline ends. The CDR3 runs to 14 residues.

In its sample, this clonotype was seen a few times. CDR3 sequence (DNA): TGTGCCAGCAGCTCCGGGACTAGCGGGAGCCATGAGCAGTTCTTC. Its translation is CASSSGTSGSHEQFF. The chain combines TRBV7-6 with TRBJ2-1; TRBD2 matches 14 bases. The junction had 4 bases not matched to a gene; V was cut back by 4 bases and J by 8 bases. This CDR3 has 15 amino acids. CDR1 and CDR2 (germline): SGHVS, FNYEAQ. The variable domain in full, completed from reference TRBV7-6 and TRBJ2-1, reads GAGVSQSPRYKVTKRGQDVALRCDPISGHVSLYWYRQALGQGPEFLTYFNYEAQQDKSGLPNDRFSAERPEGSISTLTIQRTEQRDSAMYRCASSSGTSGSHEQFFGPGTRLTVL.

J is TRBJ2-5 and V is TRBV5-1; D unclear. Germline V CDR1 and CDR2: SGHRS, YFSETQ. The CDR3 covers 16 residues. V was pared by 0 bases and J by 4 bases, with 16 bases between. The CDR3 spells CASSLGDGPWSETQYF. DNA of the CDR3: TGCGCCAGCAGCTTGGGCGACGGGCCATGGTCAGAGACCCAGTACTTC.

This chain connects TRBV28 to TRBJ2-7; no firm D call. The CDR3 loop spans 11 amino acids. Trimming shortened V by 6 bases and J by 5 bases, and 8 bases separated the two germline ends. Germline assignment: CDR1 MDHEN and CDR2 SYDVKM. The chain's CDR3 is CASSQLDEQYF. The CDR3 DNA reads TGTGCCAGCAGCCAGCTCGACGAGCAGTACTTC. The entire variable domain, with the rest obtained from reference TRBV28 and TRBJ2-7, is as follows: DVKVTQSSRYLVKRTGEKVFLECVQDMDHENMFWYRQDPGLGLRLIYFSYDVKMKEKGDIPEGYSVSREKKERFSLILESASTNQTSMYLCASSQLDEQYFGPGTRLTVT.

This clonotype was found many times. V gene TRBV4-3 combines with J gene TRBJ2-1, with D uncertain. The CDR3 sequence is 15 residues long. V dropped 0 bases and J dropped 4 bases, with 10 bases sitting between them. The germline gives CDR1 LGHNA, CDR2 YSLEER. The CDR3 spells CASSQDNRPYNEQFF. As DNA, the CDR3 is TGCGCCAGCAGCCAAGACAATCGCCCATACAATGAGCAGTTCTTC.

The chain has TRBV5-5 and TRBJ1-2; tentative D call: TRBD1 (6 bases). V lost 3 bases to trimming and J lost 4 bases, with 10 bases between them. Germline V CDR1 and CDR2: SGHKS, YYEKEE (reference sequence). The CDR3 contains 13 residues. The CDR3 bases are TGTGCCAGCAGCTCCGGACAGCCCTATGGCTACACCTTC. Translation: CASSSGQPYGYTF.

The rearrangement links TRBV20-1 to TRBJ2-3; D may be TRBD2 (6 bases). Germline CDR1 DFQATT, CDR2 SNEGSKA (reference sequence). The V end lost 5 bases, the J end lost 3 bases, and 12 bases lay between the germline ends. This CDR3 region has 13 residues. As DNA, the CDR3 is TGCAGTGCTCCGGAGGAGGGGACAGATACGCAGTATTTT. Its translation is CSAPEEGTDTQYF.

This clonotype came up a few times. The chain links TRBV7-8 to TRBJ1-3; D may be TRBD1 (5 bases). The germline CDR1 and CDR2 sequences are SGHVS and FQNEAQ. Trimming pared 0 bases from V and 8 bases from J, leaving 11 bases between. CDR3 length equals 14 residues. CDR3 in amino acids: CASSLAGRRDTIYF. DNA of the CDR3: TGTGCCAGCAGCTTAGCGGGGCGGAGAGACACCATATATTTT.

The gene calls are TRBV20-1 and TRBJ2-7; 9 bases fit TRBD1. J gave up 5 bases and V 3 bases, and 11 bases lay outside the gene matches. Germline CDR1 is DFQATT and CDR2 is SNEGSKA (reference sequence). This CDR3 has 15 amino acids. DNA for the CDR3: TGCAGTGCTAGGTCCCCGGGACAGGGAATCAACGAGCAGTACTTC. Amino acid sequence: CSARSPGQGINEQYF.

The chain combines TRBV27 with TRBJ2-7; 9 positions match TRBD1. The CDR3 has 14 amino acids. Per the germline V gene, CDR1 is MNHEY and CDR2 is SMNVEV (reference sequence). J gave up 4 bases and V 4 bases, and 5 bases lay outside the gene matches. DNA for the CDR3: TGTGCCAGCAGTTCCGGACAGGGGAGATACGAGCAGTACTTC. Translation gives CASSSGQGRYEQYF.

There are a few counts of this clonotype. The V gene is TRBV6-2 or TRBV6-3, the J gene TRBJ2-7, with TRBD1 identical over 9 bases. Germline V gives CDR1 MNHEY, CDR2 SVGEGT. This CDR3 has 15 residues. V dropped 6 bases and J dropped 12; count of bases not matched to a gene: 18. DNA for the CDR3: TGTGCCAGCAGCCGGATCGGGGACAGGGAGTGGGACCGGTACTTC. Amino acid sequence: CASSRIGDREWDRYF.

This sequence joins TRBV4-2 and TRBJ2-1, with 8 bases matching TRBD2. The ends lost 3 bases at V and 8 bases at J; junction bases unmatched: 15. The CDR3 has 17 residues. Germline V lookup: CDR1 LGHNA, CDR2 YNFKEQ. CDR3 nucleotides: TGTGCCAGCAGCCAGGAGGGAACGGGAGGGCCATTCCATGAGCAGTTCTTC. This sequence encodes CASSQEGTGGPFHEQFF.

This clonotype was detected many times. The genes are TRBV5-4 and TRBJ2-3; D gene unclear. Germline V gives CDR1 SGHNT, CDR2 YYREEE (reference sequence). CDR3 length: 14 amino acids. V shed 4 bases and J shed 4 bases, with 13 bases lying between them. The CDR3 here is CASSVGPAADTQYF. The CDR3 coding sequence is TGTGCCAGCAGCGTCGGACCCGCCGCAGATACGCAGTATTTT. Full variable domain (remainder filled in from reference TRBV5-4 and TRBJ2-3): ETGVTQSPTHLIKTRGQQVTLRCSSQSGHNTVSWYQQALGQGPQFIFQYYREEENGRGNFPPRFSGLQFPNYSSELNVNALELDDSALYLCASSVGPAADTQYFGPGTRLTVL.

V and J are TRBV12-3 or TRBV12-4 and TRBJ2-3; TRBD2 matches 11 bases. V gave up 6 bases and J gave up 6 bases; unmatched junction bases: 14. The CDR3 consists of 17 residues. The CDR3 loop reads CASRKLPGLAVGDTQYF. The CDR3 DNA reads TGTGCCAGCAGGAAGCTACCGGGACTAGCGGTGGGGGATACGCAGTATTTT.

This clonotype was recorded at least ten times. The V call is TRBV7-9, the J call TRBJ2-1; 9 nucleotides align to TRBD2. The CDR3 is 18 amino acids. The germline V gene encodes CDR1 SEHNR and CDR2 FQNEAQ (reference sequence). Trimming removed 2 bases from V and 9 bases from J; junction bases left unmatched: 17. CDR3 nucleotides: TGTGCCAGCAGCTTACCCCCTTTTGATAGCGGGAGAACCGGTGAGCAGTTCTTC. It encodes CASSLPPFDSGRTGEQFF.